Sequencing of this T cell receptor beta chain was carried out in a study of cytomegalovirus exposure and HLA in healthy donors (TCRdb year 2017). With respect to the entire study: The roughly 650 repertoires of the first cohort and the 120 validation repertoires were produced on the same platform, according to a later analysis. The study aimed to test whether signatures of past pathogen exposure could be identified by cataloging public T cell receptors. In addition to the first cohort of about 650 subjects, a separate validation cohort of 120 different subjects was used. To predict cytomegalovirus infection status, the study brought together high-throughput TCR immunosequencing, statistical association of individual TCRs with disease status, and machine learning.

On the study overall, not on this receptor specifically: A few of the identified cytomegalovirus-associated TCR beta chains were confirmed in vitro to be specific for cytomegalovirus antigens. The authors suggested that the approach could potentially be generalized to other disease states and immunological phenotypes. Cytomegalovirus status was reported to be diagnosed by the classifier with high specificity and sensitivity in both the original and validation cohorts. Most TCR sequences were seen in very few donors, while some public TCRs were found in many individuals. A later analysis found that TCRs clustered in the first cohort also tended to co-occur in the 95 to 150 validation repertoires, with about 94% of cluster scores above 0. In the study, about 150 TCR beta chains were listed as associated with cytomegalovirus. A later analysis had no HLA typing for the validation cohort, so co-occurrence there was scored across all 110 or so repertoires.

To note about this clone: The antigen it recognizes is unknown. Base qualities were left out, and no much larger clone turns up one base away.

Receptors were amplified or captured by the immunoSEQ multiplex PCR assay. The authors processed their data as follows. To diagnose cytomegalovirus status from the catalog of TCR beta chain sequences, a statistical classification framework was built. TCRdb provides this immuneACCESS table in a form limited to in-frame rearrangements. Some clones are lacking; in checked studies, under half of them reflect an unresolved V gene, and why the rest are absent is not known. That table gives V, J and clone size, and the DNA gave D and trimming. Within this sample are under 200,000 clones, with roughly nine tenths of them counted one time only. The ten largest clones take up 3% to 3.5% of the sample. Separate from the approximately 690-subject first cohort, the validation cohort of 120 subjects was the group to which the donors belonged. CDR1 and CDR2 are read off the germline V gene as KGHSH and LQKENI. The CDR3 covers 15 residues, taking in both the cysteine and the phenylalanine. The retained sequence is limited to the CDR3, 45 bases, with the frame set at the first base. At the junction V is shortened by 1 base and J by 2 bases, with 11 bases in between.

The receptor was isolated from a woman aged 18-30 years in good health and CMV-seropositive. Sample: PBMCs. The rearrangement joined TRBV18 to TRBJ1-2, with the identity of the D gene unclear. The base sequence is TGTGCCAGCTCACCACTTGGGCAGGTCAACTATGGCTACACCTTC. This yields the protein CASSPLGQVNYGYTF.